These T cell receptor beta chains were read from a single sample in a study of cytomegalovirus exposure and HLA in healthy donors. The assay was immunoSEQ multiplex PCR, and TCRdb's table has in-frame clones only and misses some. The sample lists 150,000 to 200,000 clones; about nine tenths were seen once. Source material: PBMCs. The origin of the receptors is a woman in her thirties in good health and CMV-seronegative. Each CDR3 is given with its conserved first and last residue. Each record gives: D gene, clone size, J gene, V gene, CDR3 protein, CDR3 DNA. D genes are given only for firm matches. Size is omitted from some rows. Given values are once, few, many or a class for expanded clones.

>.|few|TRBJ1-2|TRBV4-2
CASSQDLRRNYGYTF
TGTGCCAGCAGCCAAGATTTACGCCGCAACTATGGCTACACCTTC
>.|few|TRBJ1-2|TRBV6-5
CASSRLGPSYGYTF
TGTGCCAGCAGTCGATTGGGACCGAGCTATGGCTACACCTTC
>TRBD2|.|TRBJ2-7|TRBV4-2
CASSQATSGSLEQYF
TGTGCCAGCAGCCAAGCGACTAGCGGGAGTCTCGAGCAGTACTTC
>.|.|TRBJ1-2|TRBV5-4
CASSLDRAEANYGYTF
TGTGCCAGCAGCTTGGACCGGGCCGAGGCTAACTATGGCTACACCTTC
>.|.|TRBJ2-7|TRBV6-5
CASSRDQKYEQYF
TGTGCCAGCAGTCGGGACCAGAAATACGAGCAGTACTTC
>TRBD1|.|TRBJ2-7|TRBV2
CASSDRTGRDF
TGTGCCAGCAGTGATCGGACAGGTAGGGACTTC
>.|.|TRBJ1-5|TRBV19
CASSSTTGSNQPQHF
TGTGCCAGTAGTTCAACGACAGGTAGCAATCAGCCCCAGCATTTT
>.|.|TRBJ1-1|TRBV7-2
CASSFARGYRNTEAFF
TGTGCCAGCAGCTTCGCAAGGGGGTACCGGAACACTGAAGCTTTCTTT
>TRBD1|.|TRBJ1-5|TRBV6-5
CASRIRTGDQPQHF
TGTGCCAGCAGGATCCGGACAGGGGATCAGCCCCAGCATTTT
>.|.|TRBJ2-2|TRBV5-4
CASSSGSTNTGELFF
TGTGCCAGCAGCTCAGGTAGCACTAACACCGGGGAGCTGTTTTTT
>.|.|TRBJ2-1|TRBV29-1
CSVEDIGRENEQFF
TGCAGCGTTGAAGATATCGGACGCGAAAATGAGCAGTTCTTC
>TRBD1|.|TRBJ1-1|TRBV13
CASSPAGQGGRGTEAFF
TGTGCCAGCAGCCCCGCCGGACAGGGGGGAAGGGGCACTGAAGCTTTCTTT
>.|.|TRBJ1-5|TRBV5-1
CASSPSVGEPQHF
TGCGCCAGCAGCCCCAGTGTGGGGGAGCCCCAGCATTTT
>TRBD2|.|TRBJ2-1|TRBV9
CASSVRVAGYSYNEQFF
TGTGCCAGCAGCGTAAGAGTAGCGGGATACTCCTACAATGAGCAGTTCTTC
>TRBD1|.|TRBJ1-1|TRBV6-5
CASSYSVGTGGTEAFF
TGTGCCAGCAGTTACTCGGTCGGCACAGGGGGCACTGAAGCTTTCTTT
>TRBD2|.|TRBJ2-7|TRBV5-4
CASSSGGTSGSYEQYF
TGTGCCAGCAGCTCCGGTGGGACTAGCGGGAGCTACGAGCAGTACTTC